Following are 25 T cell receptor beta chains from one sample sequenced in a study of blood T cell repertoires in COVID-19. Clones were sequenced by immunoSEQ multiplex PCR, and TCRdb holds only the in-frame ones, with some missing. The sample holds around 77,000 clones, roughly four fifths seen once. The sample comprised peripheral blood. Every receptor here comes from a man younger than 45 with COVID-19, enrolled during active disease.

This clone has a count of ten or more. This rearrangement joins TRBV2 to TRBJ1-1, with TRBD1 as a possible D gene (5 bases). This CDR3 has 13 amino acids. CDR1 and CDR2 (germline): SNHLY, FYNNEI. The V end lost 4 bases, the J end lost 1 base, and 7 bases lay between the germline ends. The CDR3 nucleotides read TGTGCCAGCAGTGTAGGGGAGAACACTGAAGCTTTCTTT. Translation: CASSVGENTEAFF.

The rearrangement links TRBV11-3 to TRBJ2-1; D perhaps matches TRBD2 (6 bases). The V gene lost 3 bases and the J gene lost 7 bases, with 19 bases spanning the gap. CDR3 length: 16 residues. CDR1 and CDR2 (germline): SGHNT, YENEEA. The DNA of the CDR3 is TGTGCCAGCAGCTTCCTCCCCTCGGGGGAAAAAAATGAGCAGTTCTTC. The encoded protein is CASSFLPSGEKNEQFF.

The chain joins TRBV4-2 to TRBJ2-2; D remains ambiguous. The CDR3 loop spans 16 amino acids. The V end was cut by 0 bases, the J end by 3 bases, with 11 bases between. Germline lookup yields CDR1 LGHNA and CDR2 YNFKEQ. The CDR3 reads CASSQDFAAHTGELFF. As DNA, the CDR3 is TGTGCCAGCAGCCAAGATTTCGCGGCTCACACCGGGGAGCTGTTTTTT.

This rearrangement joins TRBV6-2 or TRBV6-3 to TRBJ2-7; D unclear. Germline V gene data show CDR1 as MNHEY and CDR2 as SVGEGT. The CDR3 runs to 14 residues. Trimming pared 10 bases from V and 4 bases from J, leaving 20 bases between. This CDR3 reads CATTPGPGMYEQYF. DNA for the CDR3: TGTGCCACCACCCCTGGCCCAGGTATGTACGAGCAGTACTTC.

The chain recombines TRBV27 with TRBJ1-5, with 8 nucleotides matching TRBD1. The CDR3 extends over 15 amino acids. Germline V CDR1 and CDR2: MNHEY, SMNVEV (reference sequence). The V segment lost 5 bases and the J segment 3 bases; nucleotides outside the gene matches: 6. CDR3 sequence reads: CASSPTGAVNQPQHF. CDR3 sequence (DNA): TGTGCCAGCAGTCCGACAGGGGCAGTCAATCAGCCCCAGCATTTT.

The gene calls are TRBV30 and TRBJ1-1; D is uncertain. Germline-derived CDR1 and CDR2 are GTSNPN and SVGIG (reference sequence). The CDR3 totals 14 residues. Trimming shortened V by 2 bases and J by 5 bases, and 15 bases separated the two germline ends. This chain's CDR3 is CAWSPDGPGTEAFF. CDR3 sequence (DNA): TGTGCCTGGAGTCCCGACGGGCCGGGGACTGAAGCTTTCTTT.

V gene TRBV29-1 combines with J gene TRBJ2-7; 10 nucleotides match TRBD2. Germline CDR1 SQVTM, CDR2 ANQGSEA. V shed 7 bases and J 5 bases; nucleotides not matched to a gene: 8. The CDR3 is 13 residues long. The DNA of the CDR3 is TGCAGCGCTAGAACCGGGACTAGCGACGAGCAGTACTTC. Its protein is CSARTGTSDEQYF.

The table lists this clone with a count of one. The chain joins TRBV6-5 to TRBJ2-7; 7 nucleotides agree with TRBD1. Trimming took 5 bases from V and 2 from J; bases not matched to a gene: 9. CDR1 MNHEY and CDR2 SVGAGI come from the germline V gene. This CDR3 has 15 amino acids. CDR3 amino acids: CASSPQTGLPYEQYF. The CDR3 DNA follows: TGTGCCAGCAGTCCTCAGACAGGGCTACCCTACGAGCAGTACTTC.

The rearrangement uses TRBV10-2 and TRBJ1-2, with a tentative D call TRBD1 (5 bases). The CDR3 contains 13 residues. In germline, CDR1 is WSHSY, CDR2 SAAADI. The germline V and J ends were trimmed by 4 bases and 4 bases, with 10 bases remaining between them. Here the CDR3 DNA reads TGCGCCAGCAGTGTTGGGGGACTCTATGGCTACACCTTC. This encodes CASSVGGLYGYTF.

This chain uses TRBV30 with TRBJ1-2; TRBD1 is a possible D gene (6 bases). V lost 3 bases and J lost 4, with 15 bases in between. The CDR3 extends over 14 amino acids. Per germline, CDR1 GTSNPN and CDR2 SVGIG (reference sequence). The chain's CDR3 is CAWRGGGDSYGYTF. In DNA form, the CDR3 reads TGTGCCTGGAGAGGGGGGGGCGACAGCTATGGCTACACCTTC.

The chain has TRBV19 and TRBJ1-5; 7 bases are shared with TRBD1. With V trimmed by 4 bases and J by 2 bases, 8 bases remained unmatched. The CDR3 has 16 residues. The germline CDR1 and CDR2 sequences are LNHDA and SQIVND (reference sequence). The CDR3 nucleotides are TGTGCCAGTAGTACCCGGGACAGAGGGCGCAATCAGCCCCAGCATTTT. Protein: CASSTRDRGRNQPQHF.

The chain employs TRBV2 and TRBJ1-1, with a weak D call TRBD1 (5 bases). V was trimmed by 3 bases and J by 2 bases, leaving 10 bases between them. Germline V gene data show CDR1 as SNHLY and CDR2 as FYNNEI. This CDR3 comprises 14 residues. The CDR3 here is CASSDGGSNTEAFF. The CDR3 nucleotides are TGTGCCAGCAGTGATGGGGGGTCTAACACTGAAGCTTTCTTT.

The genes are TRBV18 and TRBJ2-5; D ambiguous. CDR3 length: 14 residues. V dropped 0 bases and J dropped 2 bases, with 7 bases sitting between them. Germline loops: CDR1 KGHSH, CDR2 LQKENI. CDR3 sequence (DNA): TGTGCCAGCTCACCACCAACTACGCAAGAGACCCAGTACTTC. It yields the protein CASSPPTTQETQYF.

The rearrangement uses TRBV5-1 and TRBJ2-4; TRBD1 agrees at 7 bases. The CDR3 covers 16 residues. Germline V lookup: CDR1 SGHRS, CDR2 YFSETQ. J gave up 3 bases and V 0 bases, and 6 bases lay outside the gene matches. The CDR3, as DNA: TGCGCCAGCAGCTTGGATAGGGGGCGCAGCAAAAACATTCAGTACTTC. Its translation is CASSLDRGRSKNIQYF. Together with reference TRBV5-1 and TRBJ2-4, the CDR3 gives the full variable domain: KAGVTQTPRYLIKTRGQQVTLSCSPISGHRSVSWYQQTPGQGLQFLFEYFSETQRNKGNFPGRFSGRQFSNSRSEMNVSTLELGDSALYLCASSLDRGRSKNIQYFGAGTRLSVL.

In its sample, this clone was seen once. DNA for the CDR3: TGTGCCAGCAGTTCCCAGGGGGCCGGTGATGAAAAACTGTTTTTT. This codes for CASSSQGAGDEKLFF. This chain links TRBV27 with TRBJ1-4; 8 bases are shared with TRBD1. Germline V gene lookup returns CDR1 MNHEY and CDR2 SMNVEV (reference sequence). The CDR3 loop spans 15 amino acids. After removal of 4 bases from V and 6 bases from J, the junction contained 7 bases not matched to a gene.

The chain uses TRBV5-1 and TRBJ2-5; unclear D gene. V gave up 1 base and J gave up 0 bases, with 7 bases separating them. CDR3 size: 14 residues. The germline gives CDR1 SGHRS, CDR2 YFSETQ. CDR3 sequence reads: CASSLNINQETQYF. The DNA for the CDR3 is TGCGCCAGCAGCTTGAACATAAACCAAGAGACCCAGTACTTC.

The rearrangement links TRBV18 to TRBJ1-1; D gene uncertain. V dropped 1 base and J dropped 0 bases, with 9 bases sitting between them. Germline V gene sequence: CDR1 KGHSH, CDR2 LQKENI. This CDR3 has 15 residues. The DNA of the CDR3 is TGTGCCAGCTCACCACTGGCGGGGATGAACACTGAAGCTTTCTTT. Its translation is CASSPLAGMNTEAFF.

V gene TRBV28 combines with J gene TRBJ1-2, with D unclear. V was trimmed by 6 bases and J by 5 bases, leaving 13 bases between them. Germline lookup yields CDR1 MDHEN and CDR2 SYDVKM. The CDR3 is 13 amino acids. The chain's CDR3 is CASRRQLSYGYTF. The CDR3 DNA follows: TGTGCCAGCAGGCGACAACTGAGTTATGGCTACACCTTC.

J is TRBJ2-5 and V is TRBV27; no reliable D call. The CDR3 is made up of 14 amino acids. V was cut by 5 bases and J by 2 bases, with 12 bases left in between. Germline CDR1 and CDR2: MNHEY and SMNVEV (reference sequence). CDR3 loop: CASSLLERQETQYF. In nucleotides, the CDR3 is TGTGCCAGCAGTCTCCTCGAGCGTCAAGAGACCCAGTACTTC.

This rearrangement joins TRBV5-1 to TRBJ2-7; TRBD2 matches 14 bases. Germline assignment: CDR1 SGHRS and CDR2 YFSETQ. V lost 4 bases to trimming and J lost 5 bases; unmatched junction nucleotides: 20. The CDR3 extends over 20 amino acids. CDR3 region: CASSRTGLDRLAGGPDEQYF. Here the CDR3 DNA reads TGCGCCAGCAGCAGAACAGGGCTGGATCGACTAGCGGGAGGGCCCGACGAGCAGTACTTC.

CDR3 sequence reads: CASSRTPQGSTDTQYF. The CDR3 region has the DNA TGTGCCAGCAGCCGTACCCCACAGGGAAGCACAGATACGCAGTATTTT. V usage is TRBV7-3 and J usage is TRBJ2-3; a possible D gene is TRBD1 (6 bases). Germline loops: CDR1 SGHTA, CDR2 FQGTGA. The V and J ends lost 5 bases and 0 bases respectively, with 15 bases between them. This CDR3 spans 16 amino acids.

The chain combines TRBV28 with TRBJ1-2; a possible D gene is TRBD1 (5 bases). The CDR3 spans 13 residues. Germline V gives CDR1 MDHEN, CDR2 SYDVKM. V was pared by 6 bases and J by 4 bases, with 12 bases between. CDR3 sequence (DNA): TGTGCCAGCAGACTTTCCGGGGGCTATGGCTACACCTTC. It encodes CASRLSGGYGYTF.

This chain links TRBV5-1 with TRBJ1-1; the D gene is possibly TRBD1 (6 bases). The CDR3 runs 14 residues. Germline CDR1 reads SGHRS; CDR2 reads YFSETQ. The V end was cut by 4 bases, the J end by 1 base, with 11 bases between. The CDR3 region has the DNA TGCGCCAGCAGCCCGGGGACATCGAACACTGAAGCTTTCTTT. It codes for CASSPGTSNTEAFF.

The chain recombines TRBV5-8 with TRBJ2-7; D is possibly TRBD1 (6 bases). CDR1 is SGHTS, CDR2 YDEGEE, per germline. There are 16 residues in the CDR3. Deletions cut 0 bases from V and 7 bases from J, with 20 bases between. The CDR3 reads CASSLVQGLFTGEQYF. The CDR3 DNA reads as TGTGCCAGCAGCTTGGTGCAGGGGTTATTTACGGGTGAGCAGTACTTC. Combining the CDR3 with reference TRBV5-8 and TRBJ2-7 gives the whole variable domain EAGVTQSPTHLIKTRGQQATLRCSPISGHTSVYWYQQALGLGLQFLLWYDEGEERNRGNFPPRFSGRQFPNYSSELNVNALELEDSALYLCASSLVQGLFTGEQYFGPGTRLTVT.

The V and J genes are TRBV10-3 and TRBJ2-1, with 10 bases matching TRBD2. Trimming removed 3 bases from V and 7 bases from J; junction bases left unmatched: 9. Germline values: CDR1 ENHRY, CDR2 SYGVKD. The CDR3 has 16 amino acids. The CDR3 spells CAISESGGAGWNEQFF. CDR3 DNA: TGTGCCATCAGTGAAAGCGGGGGGGCCGGATGGAATGAGCAGTTCTTC.